Below, 4 T cell receptor beta chains from the same sample are listed, as sequenced in a study of blood T cells in healthy people across ages (dated by TCRdb to between 2015 and 2017). The library was prepared using 5' RACE. The sequencer listed for this sample is Illumina HiSeq 2500. The second PCR ran for roughly 7 to 11 cycles and used a J-beta primer mix along with a sample-barcoded 5' primer. The raw public reads went through TCRdb reprocessing: fastp at Q25, MiXCR clone calling, in-frame beta chains kept. Here each entry gathers all rows of one CDR3 protein and keeps the most common genes and DNA. This sample lists some 850,000 distinct CDR3 sequences; 20% to 30% were detected once. The leading ten clones occupy over 2.5% of the sample. These records were also assigned to another study, of T cells of mothers and their children.

Sequenced material: blood. Receptor source: a boy aged 5-17 years in good health.

This clonotype was counted only a few times. CDR3 protein: CASSLYRGMGEAFF. The CDR3 DNA follows: TGCGCCAGCAGCTTGTACAGGGGAATGGGTGAAGCTTTCTTT. This chain connects TRBV5-1 to TRBJ1-1, with 7 bases that match TRBD1. J was trimmed by 7 bases and V by 1 base; bases with no gene match: 7. The CDR3 is 14 residues long. Germline loops: CDR1 SGHRS, CDR2 YFSETQ.

The chain uses TRBV6-1 and TRBJ1-6; no definite D call. Trimming stripped 2 bases from V and 7 bases from J, with 3 bases between. This CDR3 is built from 12 residues. From germline, CDR1 is MNHNS and CDR2 SASEGT. CDR3 bases: TGTGCCAGCAGTGAATTCAATTCACCCCTCCACTTT. Translated: CASSEFNSPLHF.

The chain links TRBV5-5 to TRBJ1-1, with D unclear. Germline lookup yields CDR1 SGHKS and CDR2 YYEKEE (reference sequence). Trimming removed 4 bases from V and 5 bases from J, with 15 bases in between. This CDR3 region has 14 residues. CDR3 region: CASSTPGILTEAFF. The CDR3 DNA is TGTGCCAGCAGCACCCCCGGGATTCTTACTGAAGCTTTCTTT.

This chain links TRBV5-5 with TRBJ2-5, with 9 bases fitting TRBD2. The better agreement between TRBJ2-7 and the DNA end casts doubt on the J call. Germline CDR1 is SGHKS and CDR2 is YYEKEE (reference sequence). The CDR3 spans 16 residues. The CDR3 region is CASSFPSGALYYEQYF. CDR3 coding DNA: TGTGCCAGCAGCTTCCCTAGCGGGGCCCTCTACTACGAGCAGTACTTC.